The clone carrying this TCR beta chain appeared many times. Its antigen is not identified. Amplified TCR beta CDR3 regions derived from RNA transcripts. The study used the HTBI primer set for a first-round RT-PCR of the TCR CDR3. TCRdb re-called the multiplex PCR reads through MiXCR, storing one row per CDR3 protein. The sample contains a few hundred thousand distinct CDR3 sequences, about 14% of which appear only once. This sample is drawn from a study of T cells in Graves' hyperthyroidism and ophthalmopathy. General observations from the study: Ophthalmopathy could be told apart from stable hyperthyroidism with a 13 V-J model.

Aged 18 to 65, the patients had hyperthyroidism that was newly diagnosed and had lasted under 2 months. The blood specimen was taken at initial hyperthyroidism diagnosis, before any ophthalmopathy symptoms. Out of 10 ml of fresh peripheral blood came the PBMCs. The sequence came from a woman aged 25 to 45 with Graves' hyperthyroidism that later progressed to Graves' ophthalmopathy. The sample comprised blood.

The CDR3 DNA reads TGTGCCAGCAGTTACTCCAGGGGGAACTATGGCTACACCTTC. This codes for CASSYSRGNYGYTF. This chain connects TRBV6-5 to TRBJ1-2, with 7 bases that match TRBD1. Germline assignment: CDR1 MNHEY and CDR2 SVGAGI. The CDR3 loop spans 14 amino acids. The V gene end was trimmed by 0 bases and the J gene end by 2 bases; junction bases not matched to a gene: 0.